This T cell receptor (beta chain) was sequenced during a study of shared clonotypes between healthy human individuals. Study conclusions and caveats: Non-shared clonotypes had lower generation probabilities than clonotypes shared by all four sorted-subset donors.

Concerning this clone: Its specificity is unknown.

The donors, all of them Caucasian adults, lived in Nashville, Tennessee. The CDR3 runs to 11 residues. The V gene lost 4 bases and the J gene lost 7 bases, with 7 bases spanning the gap. Looked up from germline, CDR1 is DFQATT and CDR2 is SNEGSKA (reference sequence). Deep was the level used in running the assay. Here immunoSEQ multiplex PCR was the method, and the copy in TCRdb shows in-frame clones only, minus some. The repertoire holds a few million clones, with roughly 92% as singletons. The V and J genes are TRBV20-1 and TRBJ1-4; D remains ambiguous. The sequenced material came from naive CD4+ T cells sorted from blood. Stated subset: CD45RA+ positively selected. The source is a man between 18 and 35 years old in good health. The CDR3 reads CSAIEFEKLFF. Here the CDR3 DNA reads TGCAGTGCTATAGAGTTTGAAAAACTGTTTTTT.